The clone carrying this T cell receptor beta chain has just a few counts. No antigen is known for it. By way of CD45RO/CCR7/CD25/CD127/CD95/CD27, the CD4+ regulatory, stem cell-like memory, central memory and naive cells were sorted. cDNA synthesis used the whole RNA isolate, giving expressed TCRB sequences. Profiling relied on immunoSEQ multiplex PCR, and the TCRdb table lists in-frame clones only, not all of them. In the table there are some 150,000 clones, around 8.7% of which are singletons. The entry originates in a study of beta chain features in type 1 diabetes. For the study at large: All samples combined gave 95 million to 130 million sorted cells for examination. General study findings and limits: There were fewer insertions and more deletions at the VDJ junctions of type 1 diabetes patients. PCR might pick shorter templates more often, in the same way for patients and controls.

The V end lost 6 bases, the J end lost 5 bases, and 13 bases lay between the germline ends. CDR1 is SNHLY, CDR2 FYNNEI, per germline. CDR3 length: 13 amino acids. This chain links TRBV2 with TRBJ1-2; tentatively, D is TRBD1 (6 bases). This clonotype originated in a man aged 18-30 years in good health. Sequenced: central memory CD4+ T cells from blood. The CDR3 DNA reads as TGTGCCAGCAGCCAGGGGCGTGTTTATGGCTACACCTTC. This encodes CASSQGRVYGYTF.